What follows are 22 T cell receptor beta chains derived from one specimen sequenced in a study of beta chain features in type 1 diabetes. Isolated RNA was reverse transcribed in full, so expressed TCRB transcripts were sequenced. This table comes from immunoSEQ multiplex PCR, and its TCRdb copy is limited to in-frame clones, with some not included. This table has approximately 730,000 clones, 13% appearing once. Broader study findings: Across all four CD4+ subsets, people with type 1 diabetes showed modestly shorter TCRB CDR3s.

No antigen has been identified for these receptors. Sample: naive CD4+ T cells from blood. Every receptor here comes from a man aged 18 to 35 with type 1 diabetes.

This clone occurred a few times. This chain links TRBV30 with TRBJ1-4, with unresolved D. The germline V gene encodes CDR1 GTSNPN and CDR2 SVGIG (reference sequence). CDR3 length equals 13 residues. Between the trimmed V and J ends, which lost 4 bases and 7 bases, there was a span of 13 bases. The CDR3 loop reads CAWNQELTEKLFF. The CDR3 DNA reads as TGTGCCTGGAATCAGGAACTTACTGAAAAACTGTTTTTT.

The V call is TRBV11-1, the J call TRBJ2-3; 10 nucleotides match TRBD2. After removal of 5 bases from V and 2 bases from J, the junction contained 7 bases not matched to a gene. Germline loops: CDR1 SGHAT, CDR2 FQDESV (reference sequence). The CDR3 has 16 amino acids. DNA of the CDR3: TGTGCCAGCAGCGAGTGGACTAGCGGAACCACAGATACGCAGTATTTT. Its protein product is CASSEWTSGTTDTQYF.

The CDR3 DNA follows: TGTGCCAGCAGCGCCCGTCCGGGACTAGCGGGGGGGCGGCAATACGGGGAGCTGTTTTTT. This gives the protein CASSARPGLAGGRQYGELFF. The rearrangement uses TRBV7-8 and TRBJ2-2; 16 bases map to TRBD2. The junction had 16 bases not matched to a gene; V was cut back by 5 bases and J by 7 bases. CDR1 is SGHVS, CDR2 FQNEAQ, per germline. CDR3 length: 20 residues.

The chain combines TRBV7-3 with TRBJ2-5; 11 positions agree with TRBD2. The CDR3 has 15 residues. CDR1 and CDR2 (germline): SGHTA, FQGTGA. V lost 2 bases and J lost 7; bases outside the gene matches: 6. For the CDR3, the DNA is TGTGCCAGCAGCTTAGGCGTAGCGGGGGGGTCGACCCAGTACTTC. As protein: CASSLGVAGGSTQYF.

This clone was detected only a few times. The V call is TRBV7-2, the J call TRBJ2-7; D assignment may be TRBD1 or TRBD2 (6 bases each). This CDR3 is 15 amino acids long. Trimming stripped 5 bases from V and 2 bases from J, with 16 bases between. Germline CDR1 and CDR2: SGHTA and FQGNSA. The CDR3 protein is CASSPSRGQPYEQYF. The CDR3 DNA sequence: TGTGCCAGCAGCCCAAGCCGGGGGCAACCCTACGAGCAGTACTTC.

This clone was counted only a few times. The same CDR3 is also encoded by other DNA sequences in this sample. V gene TRBV6-5 combines with J gene TRBJ1-2, with D uncertain. The CDR3 is made up of 13 amino acids. CDR1 and CDR2 from the germline V gene are MNHEY and SVGAGI. The V end lost 2 bases, the J end lost 5 bases, and 9 bases lay between the germline ends. CDR3 DNA: TGTGCCAGCAGTTACGAGGCAAATTATGGCTACACCTTC. Amino acid sequence: CASSYEANYGYTF.

The chain carries TRBV28 and TRBJ1-1; D remains unclear. Germline lookup yields CDR1 MDHEN and CDR2 SYDVKM. This CDR3 region has 13 residues. V was trimmed by 6 bases and J by 2 bases, leaving 10 bases between them. CDR3 in amino acids: CASSPWGNTEAFF. As DNA, the CDR3 is TGTGCCAGCAGCCCTTGGGGTAACACTGAAGCTTTCTTT.

This chain connects TRBV7-8 to TRBJ1-6; TRBD1 is a possible D gene (6 bases). The CDR3 totals 15 residues. Per germline, CDR1 SGHVS and CDR2 FQNEAQ. Trimming removed 2 bases from V and 7 bases from J, with 12 bases in between. This CDR3 reads CASSLKQGPNSPLHF. The DNA for the CDR3 is TGTGCCAGCAGCTTAAAACAGGGACCCAATTCACCCCTCCACTTT.

This clone was detected a few times. The chain is built from TRBV18 and TRBJ2-3, with a tentative D call TRBD1 (6 bases). Trimming took 1 base from V and 2 from J, leaving 10 bases between them. The germline V gene has CDR1 KGHSH and CDR2 LQKENI. The CDR3 is 15 residues long. CDR3 amino acids: CASSPQGTYTDTQYF. In DNA, the CDR3 is TGTGCCAGCTCACCACAGGGGACATACACAGATACGCAGTATTTT.

This chain connects TRBV12-5 to TRBJ2-1; possible D gene TRBD2, 5 bases. The CDR3 sequence is 16 residues long. Trimming removed 5 bases from V and 4 bases from J, with 18 bases in between. Germline V gene sequence: CDR1 LGHNT, CDR2 FRNRAP. CDR3: CASGPGGVPYYNEQFF. The DNA of the CDR3 is TGTGCTAGTGGTCCTGGAGGAGTCCCATATTACAATGAGCAGTTCTTC.

Only a few counts were recorded for this clone. The chain recombines TRBV28 with TRBJ2-1; no definite D call. The CDR3 spans 13 residues. V lost 11 bases and J 2 bases, leaving 13 bases between the germline ends. CDR1 and CDR2 (germline): MDHEN, SYDVKM. The DNA of the CDR3 is TGTGCCCACGGGCCAGTTGCCTACAATGAGCAGTTCTTC. Residues: CAHGPVAYNEQFF. Variable domain in full (rest from reference TRBV28 and TRBJ2-1): DVKVTQSSRYLVKRTGEKVFLECVQDMDHENMFWYRQDPGLGLRLIYFSYDVKMKEKGDIPEGYSVSREKKERFSLILESASTNQTSMYLCAHGPVAYNEQFFGPGTRLTVL.

V usage is TRBV11-2 and J usage is TRBJ1-2; no clear D gene. Between the trimmed V and J ends, which lost 1 base and 0 bases, there was a span of 3 bases. This CDR3 is 13 amino acids long. Per germline, CDR1 SGHAT and CDR2 FQNNGV. CDR3 sequence (DNA): TGTGCCAGCAGCTTAGCTCCTAACTATGGCTACACCTTC. Translating it yields CASSLAPNYGYTF.

In DNA, the CDR3 is TGTGCCAGCGACGGCAGGGGGCCCTACAATGAGCAGTTCTTC. Translating it yields CASDGRGPYNEQFF. V usage is TRBV7-9 and J usage is TRBJ2-1, with 8 bases that match TRBD1. This CDR3 is 14 amino acids long. The germline V gene has CDR1 SEHNR and CDR2 FQNEAQ (reference sequence). J lost 2 bases, V lost 8 bases, and 5 bases had no gene match.

The chain combines TRBV7-8 with TRBJ2-1; D possibly corresponds to TRBD2 (5 bases). Trimming took off 1 base at V and 15 bases at J, with 13 bases between the two ends. Germline V gene lookup returns CDR1 SGHVS and CDR2 FQNEAQ. This CDR3 is 12 amino acids long. CDR3: CASSLDGPGRFF. The CDR3 region has the DNA TGTGCCAGCAGCTTAGATGGTCCGGGGAGGTTCTTC.

In this sample, this clone turned up a few times. The J gene is TRBJ2-1, the V gene TRBV5-1, with D perhaps matching TRBD1 (6 bases). With 1 base removed from V and 5 bases from J, the gap between germline ends came to 10 bases. Germline CDR1 and CDR2: SGHRS and YFSETQ. This CDR3 contains 14 residues. CDR3 bases: TGCGCCAGCAGCTTGCAGGGGACCGACAATGAGCAGTTCTTC. Encoded protein: CASSLQGTDNEQFF.

This clone was observed a handful of times. This chain uses TRBV29-1 with TRBJ1-2, with a possible D match to TRBD1 (5 bases). V was shortened by 4 bases and J by 4 bases, with 19 bases between the two germline ends. Germline values: CDR1 SQVTM, CDR2 ANQGSEA. The CDR3 sequence is 15 residues long. The CDR3 here is CSVGPLPPGGYGYTF. In DNA form, the CDR3 reads TGCAGCGTTGGCCCTCTTCCCCCTGGGGGCTATGGCTACACCTTC.

In this sample, this clone turned up a few times. The chain employs TRBV29-1 and TRBJ2-1; 7 nucleotides match TRBD2. There are 14 residues in the CDR3. The germline CDR1 and CDR2 sequences are SQVTM and ANQGSEA. The V segment lost 1 base and the J segment 5 bases; nucleotides outside the gene matches: 5. CDR3 sequence: CSVEASGANNEQFF. The DNA for the CDR3 is TGCAGCGTTGAAGCAAGCGGGGCTAACAATGAGCAGTTCTTC.

The CDR3 nucleotides read TGCAGCGTGTCAGACAGGGGCAATGAAAAACTGTTTTTT. The encoded protein is CSVSDRGNEKLFF. The chain joins TRBV29-1 to TRBJ1-4; TRBD1 matches at 8 bases. The CDR3 runs to 13 residues. The germline V gene has CDR1 SQVTM and CDR2 ANQGSEA. The ends lost 6 bases at V and 5 bases at J; junction bases unmatched: 5. Variable domain in full (rest from reference TRBV29-1 and TRBJ1-4): SAVISQKPSRDICQRGTSLTIQCQVDSQVTMMFWYRQQPGQSLTLIATANQGSEATYESGFVIDKFPISRPNLTFSTLTVSNMSPEDSSIYLCSVSDRGNEKLFFGSGTQLSVL.

This clone was detected only a few times. The rearrangement joins TRBV6-1 to TRBJ2-7; D is unresolved. In germline, CDR1 is MNHNS, CDR2 SASEGT. V shed 4 bases and J shed 7 bases, with 8 bases lying between them. The CDR3 is 11 amino acids. The CDR3 DNA follows: TGTGCCAGCAGTGCTCGGTGGGAGCAGTACTTC. Translated: CASSARWEQYF.

A word on this clone: This same CDR3 is encoded by further DNA sequences in the sample. V and J are TRBV30 and TRBJ2-2; D ambiguous. Trimming took 0 bases from V and 2 from J, leaving 10 bases between them. CDR3 size: 15 residues. The germline gives CDR1 GTSNPN, CDR2 SVGIG (reference sequence). CDR3 sequence: CAWSVRRLNTGELFF. DNA for the CDR3: TGTGCCTGGAGTGTAAGAAGGCTCAACACCGGGGAGCTGTTTTTT. Full variable domain (rest looked up from reference TRBV30 and TRBJ2-2): SQTIHQWPATLVQPVGSPLSLECTVEGTSNPNLYWYRQAAGRGLQLLFYSVGIGQISSEVPQNLSASRPQDRQFILSSKKLLLSDSGFYLCAWSVRRLNTGELFFGEGSRLTVL.

The gene calls are TRBV7-9 and TRBJ2-3; D gene uncertain. This CDR3 is 13 amino acids long. V gave up 1 base and J gave up 4 bases, with 6 bases separating them. Germline V lookup: CDR1 SEHNR, CDR2 FQNEAQ (reference sequence). The DNA for the CDR3 is TGTGCCAGCAGCTTAGGGTTTTCAGATACGCAGTATTTT. Amino acid sequence: CASSLGFSDTQYF. Variable domain in full (rest from reference TRBV7-9 and TRBJ2-3): DTGVSQNPRHKITKRGQNVTFRCDPISEHNRLYWYRQTLGQGPEFLTYFQNEAQLEKSRLLSDRFSAERPKGSFSTLEIQRTEQGDSAMYLCASSLGFSDTQYFGPGTRLTVL.

This clone was counted between two and nine times. CDR3 loop: CASSGGGARNEQFF. In DNA form, the CDR3 reads TGTGCCAGCAGTGGCGGGGGGGCAAGGAATGAGCAGTTCTTC. V usage is TRBV25-1 and J usage is TRBJ2-1, with 9 bases aligning to TRBD2. Germline V gene data show CDR1 as MGHDK and CDR2 as SYGVNS. This CDR3 spans 14 amino acids. The V gene end was trimmed by 4 bases and the J gene end by 7 bases; junction bases not matched to a gene: 5.